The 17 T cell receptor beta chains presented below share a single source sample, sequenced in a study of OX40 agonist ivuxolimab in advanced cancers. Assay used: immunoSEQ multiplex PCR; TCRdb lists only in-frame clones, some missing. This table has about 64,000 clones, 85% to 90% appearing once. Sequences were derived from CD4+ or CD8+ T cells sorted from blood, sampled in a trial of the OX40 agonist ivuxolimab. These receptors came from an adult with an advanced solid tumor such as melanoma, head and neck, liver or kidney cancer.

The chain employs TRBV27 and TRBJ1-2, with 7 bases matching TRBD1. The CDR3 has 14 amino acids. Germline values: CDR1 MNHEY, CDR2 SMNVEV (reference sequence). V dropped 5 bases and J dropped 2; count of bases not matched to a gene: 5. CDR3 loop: CASSRRDRNYGYTF. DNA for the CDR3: TGTGCCAGCAGTCGGCGGGACAGAAACTATGGCTACACCTTC.

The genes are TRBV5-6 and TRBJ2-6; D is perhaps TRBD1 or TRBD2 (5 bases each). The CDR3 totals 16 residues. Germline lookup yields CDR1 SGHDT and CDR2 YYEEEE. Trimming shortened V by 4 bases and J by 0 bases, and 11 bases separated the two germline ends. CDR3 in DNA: TGTGCCAGCAGCACGGGACCGAGCTCTGGGGCCAACGTCCTGACTTTC. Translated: CASSTGPSSGANVLTF.

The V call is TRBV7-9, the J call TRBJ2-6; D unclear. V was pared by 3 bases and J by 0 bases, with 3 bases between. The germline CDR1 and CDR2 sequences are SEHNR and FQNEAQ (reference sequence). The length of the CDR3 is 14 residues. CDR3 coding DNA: TGTGCCAGCAGCTTCAACTCTGGGGCCAACGTCCTGACTTTC. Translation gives CASSFNSGANVLTF.

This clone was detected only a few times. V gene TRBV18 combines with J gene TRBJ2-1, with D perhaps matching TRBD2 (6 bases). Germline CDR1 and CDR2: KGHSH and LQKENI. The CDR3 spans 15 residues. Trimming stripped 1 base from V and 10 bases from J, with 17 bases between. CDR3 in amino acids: CASSPLDDGSGEQFF. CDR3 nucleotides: TGTGCCAGCTCACCACTCGACGACGGGAGCGGAGAGCAGTTCTTC.

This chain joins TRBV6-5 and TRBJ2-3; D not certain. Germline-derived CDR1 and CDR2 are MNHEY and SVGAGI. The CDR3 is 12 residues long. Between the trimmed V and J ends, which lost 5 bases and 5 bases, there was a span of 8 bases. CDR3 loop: CASSPERDTQYF. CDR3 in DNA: TGTGCCAGCAGTCCCGAGCGAGATACGCAGTATTTT.

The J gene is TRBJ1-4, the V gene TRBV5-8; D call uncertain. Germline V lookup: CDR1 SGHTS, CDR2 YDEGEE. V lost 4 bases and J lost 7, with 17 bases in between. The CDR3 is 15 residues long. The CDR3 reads CASSQGIMIAEKLFF. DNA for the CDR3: TGTGCCAGCAGCCAAGGGATAATGATTGCTGAAAAACTGTTTTTT.

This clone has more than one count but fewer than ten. The CDR3: CASSYFGGGTEAFF. CDR3 in DNA: TGTGCCAGCAGTTACTTCGGGGGGGGCACTGAAGCTTTCTTT. This chain links TRBV6-5 with TRBJ1-1, with a tentative D call TRBD1 (5 bases). Germline V lookup: CDR1 MNHEY, CDR2 SVGAGI. The CDR3 covers 14 residues. V was cut by 1 base and J by 4 bases, with 10 bases left in between.

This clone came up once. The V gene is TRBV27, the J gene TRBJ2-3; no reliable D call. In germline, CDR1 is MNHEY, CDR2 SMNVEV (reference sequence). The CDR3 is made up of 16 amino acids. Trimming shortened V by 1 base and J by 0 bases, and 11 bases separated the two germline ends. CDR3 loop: CASSLYPVDSTDTQYF. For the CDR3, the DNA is TGTGCCAGCAGTTTATACCCGGTGGACAGCACAGATACGCAGTATTTT.

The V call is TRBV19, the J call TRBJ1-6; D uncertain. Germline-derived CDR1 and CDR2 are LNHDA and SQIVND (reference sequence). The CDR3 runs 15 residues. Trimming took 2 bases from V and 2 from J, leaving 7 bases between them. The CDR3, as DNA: TGTGCCAGTAGTATAACTCTGACCTATAATTCACCCCTCCACTTT. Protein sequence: CASSITLTYNSPLHF.

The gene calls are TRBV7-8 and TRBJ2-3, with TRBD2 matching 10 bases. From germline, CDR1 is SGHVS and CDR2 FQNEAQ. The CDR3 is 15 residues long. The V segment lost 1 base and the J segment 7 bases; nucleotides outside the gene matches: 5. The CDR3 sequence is CASSLGVAGGNTQYF. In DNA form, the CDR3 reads TGTGCCAGCAGCTTAGGCGTAGCGGGGGGTAATACGCAGTATTTT.

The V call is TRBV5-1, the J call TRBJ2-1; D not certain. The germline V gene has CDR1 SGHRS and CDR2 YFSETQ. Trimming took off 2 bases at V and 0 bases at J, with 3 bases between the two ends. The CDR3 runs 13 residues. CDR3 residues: CASSFGSYNEQFF. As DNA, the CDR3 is TGCGCCAGCAGCTTTGGCTCCTACAATGAGCAGTTCTTC.

CDR3 in amino acids: CASAPSGVLEQYF. CDR3 in DNA: TGTGCCAGCGCTCCAAGCGGAGTTCTCGAGCAGTACTTC. The J gene is TRBJ2-7, the V gene TRBV6-5, with D possibly being TRBD2 (5 bases). The CDR3 sequence is 13 residues long. Germline lookup yields CDR1 MNHEY and CDR2 SVGAGI. V was trimmed by 8 bases and J by 6 bases, leaving 17 bases between them.

CDR3 residues: CASSLDPDGYEQYF. The CDR3 coding sequence is TGCGCCAGCAGCTTGGACCCCGACGGGTACGAGCAGTACTTC. The chain uses TRBV5-1 and TRBJ2-7, with unresolved D. V was shortened by 0 bases and J by 4 bases, with 11 bases between the two germline ends. The germline gives CDR1 SGHRS, CDR2 YFSETQ. The CDR3 is 14 amino acids. Combining the CDR3 with reference TRBV5-1 and TRBJ2-7 gives the whole variable domain KAGVTQTPRYLIKTRGQQVTLSCSPISGHRSVSWYQQTPGQGLQFLFEYFSETQRNKGNFPGRFSGRQFSNSRSEMNVSTLELGDSALYLCASSLDPDGYEQYFGPGTRLTVT.

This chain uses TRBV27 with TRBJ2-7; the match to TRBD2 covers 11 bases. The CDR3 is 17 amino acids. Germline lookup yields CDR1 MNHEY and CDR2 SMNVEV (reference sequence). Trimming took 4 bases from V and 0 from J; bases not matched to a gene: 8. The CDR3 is CASSYRTSGLSSYEQYF. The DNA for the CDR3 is TGTGCCAGCAGTTACCGGACTAGCGGGCTGAGCTCCTACGAGCAGTACTTC.

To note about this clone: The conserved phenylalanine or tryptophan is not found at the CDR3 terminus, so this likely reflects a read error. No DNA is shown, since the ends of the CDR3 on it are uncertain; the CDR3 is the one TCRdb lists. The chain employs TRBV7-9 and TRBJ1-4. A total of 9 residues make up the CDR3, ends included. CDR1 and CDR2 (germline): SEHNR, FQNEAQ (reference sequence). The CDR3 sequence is CASSLVSSV.

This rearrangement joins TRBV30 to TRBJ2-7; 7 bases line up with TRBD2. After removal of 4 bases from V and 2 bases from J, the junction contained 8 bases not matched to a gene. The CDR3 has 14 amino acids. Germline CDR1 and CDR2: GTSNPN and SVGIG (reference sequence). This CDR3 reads CAWNAGAGTYEQYF. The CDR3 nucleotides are TGTGCCTGGAATGCTGGAGCGGGGACCTACGAGCAGTACTTC.

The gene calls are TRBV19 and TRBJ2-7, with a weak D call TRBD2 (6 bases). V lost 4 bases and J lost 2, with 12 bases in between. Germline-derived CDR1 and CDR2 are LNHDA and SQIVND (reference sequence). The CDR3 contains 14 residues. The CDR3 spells CASSKLGGAYEQYF. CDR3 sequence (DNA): TGTGCCAGTAGTAAGTTGGGGGGAGCCTACGAGCAGTACTTC. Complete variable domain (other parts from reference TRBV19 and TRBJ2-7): DGGITQSPKYLFRKEGQNVTLSCEQNLNHDAMYWYRQDPGQGLRLIYYSQIVNDFQKGDIAEGYSVSREKKESFPLTVTSAQKNPTAFYLCASSKLGGAYEQYFGPGTRLTVT.